These 20 T cell receptor beta chains were sequenced from one sample in a study of radiation and T cells in renal cell carcinoma. TCRdb's copy holds only in-frame clones and misses some; the assay was immunoSEQ multiplex PCR. Among 150,000 to 180,000 clones, roughly 87% were seen once, and the ten largest hold roughly 13%. The time point is: blood 2 weeks post-SBRT. Treatment defined: 15 Gy SBRT to primary tumor, nephrectomy 4 weeks later. Specimen: blood, collected from a patient whose treatment included radiotherapy and nephrectomy. Receptor source: a woman in her fifties or sixties with renal cell carcinoma.

The chain uses TRBV7-2 and TRBJ2-2, with D hard to call. The V end lost 1 base, the J end lost 2 bases, and 14 bases lay between the germline ends. The germline V gene encodes CDR1 SGHTA and CDR2 FQGNSA. This CDR3 contains 17 residues. The CDR3 sequence is CASSLVYSPFNTGELFF. For the CDR3, the DNA is TGTGCCAGCAGCTTAGTATACAGCCCCTTTAACACCGGGGAGCTGTTTTTT.

The V gene is TRBV10-3, the J gene TRBJ1-3; possibly TRBD1 for D (5 bases). CDR3 length: 15 amino acids. Trimming shortened V by 4 bases and J by 2 bases, and 12 bases separated the two germline ends. Germline CDR1 is ENHRY and CDR2 is SYGVKD. Written as DNA, the CDR3 is TGTGCCATCAGTGGGGGAGGGACCCCTGGAAACACCATATATTTT. This sequence encodes CAISGGGTPGNTIYF.

A few counts support this clone. The junction does not match germline at one end; this may be a read error. CDR3 region: CASSYSHQPQHF. The CDR3 DNA reads TGTGCCAGCAGTTACTCCCATCAGCCCCAGCATTTT. The chain joins TRBV6-4 to TRBJ1-5; D unresolved. The CDR3 is 12 amino acids. Germline V gives CDR1 MRHNA, CDR2 SNTAGT.

V gene TRBV28 combines with J gene TRBJ1-1, with D possibly being TRBD1 (6 bases). Looked up from germline, CDR1 is MDHEN and CDR2 is SYDVKM. The CDR3 is 16 amino acids. V gave up 7 bases and J gave up 2 bases, with 20 bases separating them. CDR3 nucleotides: TGTGCCAGCACCTCAAGGGTGGGAGGGGGAAACACTGAAGCTTTCTTT. Translation: CASTSRVGGGNTEAFF.

The V gene is TRBV25-1, the J gene TRBJ1-2, with a possible D match to TRBD1 (5 bases). The germline gives CDR1 MGHDK, CDR2 SYGVNS. V was cut by 3 bases and J by 0 bases, with 11 bases left in between. The CDR3 extends over 15 amino acids. The CDR3 DNA follows: TGTGCCAGCAGTGATGTGGCAGGGTCTAACTATGGCTACACCTTC. This encodes CASSDVAGSNYGYTF.

The chain uses TRBV11-2 and TRBJ1-6, with 10 positions matching TRBD1. Germline V gives CDR1 SGHAT, CDR2 FQNNGV. The CDR3 is made up of 18 amino acids. J lost 8 bases, V lost 2 bases, and 12 bases had no gene match. This CDR3 is CASSLSTGTGVFHSPLHF. The CDR3 DNA sequence: TGTGCCAGCAGCTTATCCACCGGGACAGGGGTTTTCCATTCACCCCTCCACTTT.

This chain uses TRBV6-5 with TRBJ2-5; weak D call: TRBD1 (6 bases). The CDR3 extends over 14 amino acids. Trimming removed 2 bases from V and 5 bases from J, with 12 bases in between. CDR1 and CDR2 from the germline V gene are MNHEY and SVGAGI. The CDR3 DNA is TGTGCCAGCAGTTACACAGGGTTCGGGGAGACCCAGTACTTC. This codes for CASSYTGFGETQYF.

V usage is TRBV9 and J usage is TRBJ2-3; 13 bases are shared with TRBD2. The CDR3 is 16 residues long. Looked up from germline, CDR1 is SGDLS and CDR2 is YYNGEE. Unmatched junction bases numbered 5, after V lost 5 bases and J lost 2 bases. CDR3 DNA sequence: TGTGCCAGCAGACGGACTAGCGGGGGCCTCACAGATACGCAGTATTTT. The encoded protein is CASRRTSGGLTDTQYF.

The chain carries TRBV19 and TRBJ1-2, with no clear D. Germline loops: CDR1 LNHDA, CDR2 SQIVND (reference sequence). CDR3 size: 10 residues. V was cut by 5 bases and J by 6 bases, with 4 bases left in between. CDR3 protein: CASSFNGYTF. In DNA form, the CDR3 reads TGTGCCAGTAGTTTTAATGGCTACACCTTC.

The chain joins TRBV2 to TRBJ2-1; 8 bases match TRBD2. The trim removed 3 bases at V and 4 bases at J, leaving 5 bases unmatched. Germline CDR1 and CDR2: SNHLY and FYNNEI. The CDR3 covers 15 residues. The CDR3 is CASSDSGINYNEQFF. CDR3 DNA sequence: TGTGCCAGCAGTGATAGCGGGATAAATTACAATGAGCAGTTCTTC. The whole variable domain, remainder taken from reference TRBV2 and TRBJ2-1, is EPEVTQTPSHQVTQMGQEVILRCVPISNHLYFYWYRQILGQKVEFLVSFYNNEISEKSEIFDDQFSVERPDGSNFTLKIRSTKLEDSAMYFCASSDSGINYNEQFFGPGTRLTVL.

This chain links TRBV9 with TRBJ1-2; weak D call: TRBD1 (5 bases). Germline lookup yields CDR1 SGDLS and CDR2 YYNGEE. V lost 2 bases, J lost 8 bases, and 16 bases lay in between. This CDR3 region has 14 residues. CDR3 protein: CASSVRETAVGYTF. The CDR3 DNA reads as TGTGCCAGCAGCGTTCGAGAGACAGCGGTCGGCTACACCTTC.

The CDR3 region is CASSLGAERPSSTGELFF. CDR3 sequence (DNA): TGTGCCAGCAGCTTGGGAGCAGAACGCCCTAGTTCCACCGGGGAGCTGTTTTTT. V and J are TRBV5-4 and TRBJ2-2, with D uncertain. CDR1 is SGHNT and CDR2 is YYREEE in the germline V gene (reference sequence). V lost 0 bases and J 4 bases, leaving 19 bases between the germline ends. This CDR3 region has 18 residues. The full variable domain, completed using reference TRBV5-4 and TRBJ2-2, is ETGVTQSPTHLIKTRGQQVTLRCSSQSGHNTVSWYQQALGQGPQFIFQYYREEENGRGNFPPRFSGLQFPNYSSELNVNALELDDSALYLCASSLGAERPSSTGELFFGEGSRLTVL.

This clone was seen just once. The chain joins TRBV19 to TRBJ2-7, with D possibly TRBD2 on 6 matching bases. Per germline, CDR1 LNHDA and CDR2 SQIVND (reference sequence). Trimming removed 6 bases from V and 4 bases from J, with 22 bases in between. CDR3 length equals 16 residues. The CDR3 reads CASSLRLMGGVYEQYF. The CDR3 DNA is TGTGCCAGTAGCCTTCGACTTATGGGCGGGGTATACGAGCAGTACTTC.

This clone has only one observation. CDR3 sequence: CAWSEPRQGSTDTQYF. In DNA form, the CDR3 reads TGTGCCTGGAGTGAACCCCGGCAGGGAAGCACAGATACGCAGTATTTT. V usage is TRBV30 and J usage is TRBJ2-3; D may be TRBD1 (5 bases). Between the trimmed V and J ends, which lost 1 base and 0 bases, there was a span of 14 bases. The CDR3 consists of 16 residues. Per the germline V gene, CDR1 is GTSNPN and CDR2 is SVGIG (reference sequence).

The rearrangement joins TRBV7-9 to TRBJ2-3; the match to TRBD1 covers 9 bases. The CDR3 runs 15 residues. CDR1 is SEHNR and CDR2 is FQNEAQ in the germline V gene (reference sequence). After removal of 4 bases from V and 6 bases from J, the junction contained 8 bases not matched to a gene. The CDR3 nucleotides are TGTGCCAGCAGCTCGGGACAGGGCAGGGGGGATACGCAGTATTTT. Its protein product is CASSSGQGRGDTQYF.

This chain uses TRBV9 with TRBJ2-3, with TRBD2 matching 11 bases. Germline V gene sequence: CDR1 SGDLS, CDR2 YYNGEE. CDR3 length: 13 residues. Germline trimming cut 4 bases from V and 9 bases from J; bases unmatched to any gene: 4. CDR3 region: CASSIAGGETQYF. Here the CDR3 DNA reads TGTGCCAGCAGCATAGCGGGGGGGGAAACGCAGTATTTT.

The chain recombines TRBV5-1 with TRBJ2-3; maybe TRBD1 (6 bases). V gave up 4 bases and J gave up 0 bases, with 24 bases separating them. CDR1 and CDR2 (germline): SGHRS, YFSETQ. The CDR3 length is 19 residues. The CDR3 region is CASSPLLTGQLSSTDTQYF. The CDR3 coding sequence is TGCGCCAGCAGCCCCTTACTGACCGGACAGCTTTCTAGCACAGATACGCAGTATTTT.

The chain combines TRBV7-2 with TRBJ1-2; 10 bases align to TRBD1. The CDR3 extends over 14 amino acids. CDR1 SGHTA and CDR2 FQGNSA come from the germline V gene. J lost 2 bases, V lost 3 bases, and 0 bases had no gene match. CDR3 nucleotides: TGTGCCAGCAGCTTGGGACAGGGGAACTATGGCTACACCTTC. It encodes CASSLGQGNYGYTF.

J is TRBJ1-3 and V is TRBV11-2, with 12 bases that match TRBD1. Germline V gene sequence: CDR1 SGHAT, CDR2 FQNNGV. V trimming: 2 bases; J trimming: 4 bases; junction bases outside the gene matches: 6. The CDR3 sequence is 17 residues long. CDR3: CASSLYGTGGRGNTIYF. DNA for the CDR3: TGTGCCAGCAGCTTATATGGGACAGGGGGCCGAGGAAACACCATATATTTT.

V is TRBV5-1 and J is TRBJ2-1; unclear D gene. The CDR3 loop spans 14 amino acids. Germline V gives CDR1 SGHRS, CDR2 YFSETQ. V was trimmed by 1 base and J by 5 bases, leaving 10 bases between them. CDR3 sequence: CASSLNHLDNEQFF. The DNA of the CDR3 is TGCGCCAGCAGCTTGAATCACCTCGACAATGAGCAGTTCTTC.